A selection of T cell receptor beta chains follows, all from one sample in a study of cytomegalovirus exposure and HLA in healthy donors. Assay: immunoSEQ multiplex PCR; the TCRdb copy retains only in-frame clones and omits some. Counted here are about 160,000 clones, around 72% occurring once; the ten biggest clones make up about 7%. Sequencing used PBMCs. The source is a man aged 35 to 55 in good health and CMV-seropositive. Each CDR3 is given with its conserved first and last residue.

TRBJ1-1,TRBV6-4,CASSDRRETEAFF
TRBJ1-5,TRBV6-5,CASSSTEGKEQPQHF
TRBJ2-3,TRBV5-6,CASSLGQGIDTQYF
TRBJ1-6,TRBV6-5,CASSYLRDKNSPLHF
TRBJ2-3,TRBV5-6,CASSSTGQGVRTQYF
TRBJ1-1,TRBV5-1,CASSLEGQGVSEAFF
TRBJ2-7,TRBV5-6,CASSFGGSYEQYF
TRBJ1-2,TRBV9,CASSPEGRATYGYTF
TRBJ1-2,TRBV6-1,CASSVSGHLFYGYTF
TRBJ1-2,TRBV19,CASSIATGGSYGYTF
TRBJ2-6,TRBV30,CAWNLGQPSGANVLTF
TRBJ2-1,TRBV27,CASSRLAGRNEQFF
TRBJ1-2,TRBV5-6,CASSPGPEGYGYTF
TRBJ2-5,TRBV4-3,CASSQDPGGPVGETQYF
TRBJ2-5,TRBV29-1,CSVPGTAQETQYF
TRBJ1-2,TRBV29-1,CSVEGWPGDGYTF
TRBJ1-1,TRBV5-1,CASSAAGRGTEAFF
TRBJ1-4,TRBV7-2,CASSDNRATNEKLFF
TRBJ1-1,TRBV6-5,CASSTGLGTEAFF
TRBJ2-7,TRBV30,CACYSSTGVYEQYF
TRBJ1-3,TRBV4-3,CASSRDSISGNTIYF
TRBJ2-3,TRBV11-3,CASSSSQGVDTQYF
TRBJ1-6,TRBV6-5,CASSYSANSPLHF
TRBJ1-1,TRBV2,CASSEGREGEAFF